This is a list of T cell receptor beta chains from one sample in a study of a mutant IDH1 vaccine in newly diagnosed glioma. The assay was immunoSEQ multiplex PCR, and TCRdb's table has in-frame clones only and misses some. This table holds around 16,000 clones, around four fifths found once. This specimen consisted of PBMCs, obtained from a glioma patient treated with radiotherapy, temozolomide or both. Receptors originate from a middle-aged man with glioma. Each CDR3 is given with its conserved first and last residue. Each record gives: D gene, V gene, J gene, clone size, CDR3 DNA, CDR3 protein. The D gene is left open where the match is weak. Expanded clones get a size class; other rows say once, few or many, or leave the size out.

D: TRBD2; V: TRBV6-6; J: TRBJ2-7; size: NA; DNA: TGTGCCAGCAGGCTCAGCGGGAGGGATACCTACGAGCAGTACTTC; CDR3: CASRLSGRDTYEQYF
D: NA; V: TRBV27; J: TRBJ1-2; size: NA; DNA: TGTGCCACCCGGAGAGGCGGGTTATATAACTATGGCTACACCTTC; CDR3: CATRRGGLYNYGYTF
D: TRBD2; V: TRBV25-1; J: TRBJ2-3; size: NA; DNA: TGTGCCGGCAGCCCGGGGACTAGCGGTAACACAGATACGCAGTATTTT; CDR3: CAGSPGTSGNTDTQYF
D: TRBD1; V: TRBV5-1; J: TRBJ1-1; size: NA; DNA: TGCGCCAGCAGCTTACAGGGGGGGTCGAACACTGAAGCTTTCTTT; CDR3: CASSLQGGSNTEAFF
D: NA; V: TRBV4-3; J: TRBJ1-6; size: NA; DNA: TGCGCCAGCAGCCGGACGACTCGTAATTCACCCCTCCACTTT; CDR3: CASSRTTRNSPLHF
D: TRBD2; V: TRBV9; J: TRBJ2-3; size: once; DNA: TGTGCCAGCAGCCGGACTAGCCCTCCAGATACGCAGTATTTT; CDR3: CASSRTSPPDTQYF
D: NA; V: TRBV7-2; J: TRBJ1-1; size: NA; DNA: TGTGCCAGCACCTACGCAGGGGAGGTGGCTTTCTTT; CDR3: CASTYAGEVAFF
D: TRBD2; V: TRBV4-2; J: TRBJ2-7; size: NA; DNA: TGTGCCAGCAGCCAAGATCTGACTAGCAAAGATATGGGAGGCTCCTACGAGCAGTACTTC; CDR3: CASSQDLTSKDMGGSYEQYF
D: TRBD1; V: TRBV5-1; J: TRBJ2-7; size: once; DNA: TGCGCCAGCAGCCCTCGGGACAGGGGCTTGGACGAGCAGTACTTC; CDR3: CASSPRDRGLDEQYF
D: NA; V: TRBV6-1; J: TRBJ2-7; size: NA; DNA: TGTGCCAGCAGTGATGGCGGGCTCACAATGACGTACGAGCAGTACTTC; CDR3: CASSDGGLTMTYEQYF
D: NA; V: TRBV6-1; J: TRBJ1-4; size: NA; DNA: TGTGCCAGCAGAGGAGCGTCGGGACGGGAAAAACTGTTTTTT; CDR3: CASRGASGREKLFF
D: NA; V: TRBV15; J: TRBJ1-2; size: NA; DNA: TGTGCCACCAGCAGGGAAGAAGGCGATGACTACACCTTC; CDR3: CATSREEGDDYTF
D: NA; V: TRBV21-1; J: TRBJ2-2; size: NA; DNA: TGTGCCAGCAGCACCCCTAGCGGGAGGAGCACCGGGGAGCTGTTTTTT; CDR3: CASSTPSGRSTGELFF
D: TRBD1; V: TRBV6-5; J: TRBJ1-4; size: NA; DNA: TGTGCCAGCAGTTACTCGGACAGGGGGCATGAAAAACTGTTTTTT; CDR3: CASSYSDRGHEKLFF
D: NA; V: TRBV7-9; J: TRBJ2-3; size: NA; DNA: TGTGCCAGCAGCTTAGGCCGCACTCAGGGGGATACGCAGTATTTT; CDR3: CASSLGRTQGDTQYF
D: NA; V: TRBV14; J: TRBJ1-1; size: once; DNA: TGTGCCAGCAGCCAAGCAACCGGAGGGGGCACTGAAGCTTTCTTT; CDR3: CASSQATGGGTEAFF
D: NA; V: TRBV27; J: TRBJ1-1; size: NA; DNA: TGTGCCAGCAGACCCCAGGGTGTCACTGAAGCTTTCTTT; CDR3: CASRPQGVTEAFF
D: TRBD2; V: TRBV6-6; J: TRBJ2-1; size: once; DNA: TGTGCCAGCAGTCCTCAGCGGGACGGGCAGTTCTTC; CDR3: CASSPQRDGQFF
D: NA; V: TRBV19; J: TRBJ2-5; size: NA; DNA: TGTGCCAGTAGTATAGATATCGAGGGGGAGACCCAGTACTTC; CDR3: CASSIDIEGETQYF
D: NA; V: TRBV20-1; J: TRBJ2-7; size: NA; DNA: TGCAGTGCTAGTAACCCTGACGAGCAGTACTTC; CDR3: CSASNPDEQYF